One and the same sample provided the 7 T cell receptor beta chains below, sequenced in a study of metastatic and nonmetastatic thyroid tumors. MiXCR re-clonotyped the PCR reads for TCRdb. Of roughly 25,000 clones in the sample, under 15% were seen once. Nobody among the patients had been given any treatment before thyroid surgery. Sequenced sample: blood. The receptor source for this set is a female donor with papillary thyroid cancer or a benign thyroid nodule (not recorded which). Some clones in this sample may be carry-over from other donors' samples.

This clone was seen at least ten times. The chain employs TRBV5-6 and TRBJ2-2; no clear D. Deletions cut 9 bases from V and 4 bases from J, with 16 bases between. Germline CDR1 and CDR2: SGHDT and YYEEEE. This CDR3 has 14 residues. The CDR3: CATAPYSATGELFF. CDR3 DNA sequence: TGTGCCACCGCCCCGTACAGTGCCACCGGGGAGCTGTTTTTT.

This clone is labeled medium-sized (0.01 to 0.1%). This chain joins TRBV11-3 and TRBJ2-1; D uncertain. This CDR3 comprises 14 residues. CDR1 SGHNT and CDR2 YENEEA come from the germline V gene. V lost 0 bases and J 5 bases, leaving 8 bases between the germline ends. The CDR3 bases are TGTGCCAGCAGCTTAGATTCGATAAACAATGAGCAGTTCTTC. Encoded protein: CASSLDSINNEQFF.

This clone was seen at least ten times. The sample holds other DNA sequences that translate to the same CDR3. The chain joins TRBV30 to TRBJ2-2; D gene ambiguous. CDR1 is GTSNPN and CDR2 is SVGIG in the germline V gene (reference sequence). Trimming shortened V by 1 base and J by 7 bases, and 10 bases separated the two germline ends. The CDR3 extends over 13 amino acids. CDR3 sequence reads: CAWSGTSVGELFF. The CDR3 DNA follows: TGTGCCTGGAGTGGAACCTCAGTCGGGGAGCTGTTTTTT.

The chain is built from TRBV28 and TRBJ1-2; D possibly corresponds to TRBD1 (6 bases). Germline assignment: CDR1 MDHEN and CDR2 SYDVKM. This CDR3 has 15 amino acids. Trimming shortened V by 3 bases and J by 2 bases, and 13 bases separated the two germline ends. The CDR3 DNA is TGTGCCAGCAGTTTCGGGGGGCTCTCAAACTATGGCTACACCTTC. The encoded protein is CASSFGGLSNYGYTF.

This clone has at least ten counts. This chain's CDR3 is CATTGADTDTQYF. Written as DNA, the CDR3 is TGTGCCACCACGGGGGCAGACACAGATACGCAGTATTTT. The chain is built from TRBV6-1 and TRBJ2-3; D may correspond to TRBD1 or TRBD2 (6 bases each). The ends were cut back, 10 bases at V and 2 bases at J, with 13 bases in the middle. Germline CDR1 is MNHNS and CDR2 is SASEGT. This CDR3 has 13 residues.

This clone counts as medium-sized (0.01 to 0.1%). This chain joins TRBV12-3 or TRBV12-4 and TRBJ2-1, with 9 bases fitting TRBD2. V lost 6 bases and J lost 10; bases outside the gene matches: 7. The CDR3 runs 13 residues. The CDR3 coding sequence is TGTGCCAGCAGACTCGGGCGGGAGGGGGAGCAGTTCTTC. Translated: CASRLGREGEQFF.

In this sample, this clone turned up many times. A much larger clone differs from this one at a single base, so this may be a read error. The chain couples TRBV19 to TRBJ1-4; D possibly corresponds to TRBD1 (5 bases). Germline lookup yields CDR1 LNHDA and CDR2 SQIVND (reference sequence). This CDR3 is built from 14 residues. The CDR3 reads CASSKDKTNEELFF. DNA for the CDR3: TGTGCCAGTTCGAAGGACAAAACTAATGAAGAACTGTTTTTT.